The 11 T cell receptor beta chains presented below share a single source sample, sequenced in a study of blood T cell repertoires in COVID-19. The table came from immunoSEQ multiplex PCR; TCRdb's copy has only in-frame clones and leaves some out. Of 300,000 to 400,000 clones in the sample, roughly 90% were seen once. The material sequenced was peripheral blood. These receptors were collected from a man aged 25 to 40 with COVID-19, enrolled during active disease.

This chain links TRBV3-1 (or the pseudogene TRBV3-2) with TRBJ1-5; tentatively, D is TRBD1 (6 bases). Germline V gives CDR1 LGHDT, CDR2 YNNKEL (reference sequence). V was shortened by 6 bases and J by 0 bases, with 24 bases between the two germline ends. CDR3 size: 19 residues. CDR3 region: CASSQTKRTGTISNQPQHF. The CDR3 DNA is TGTGCCAGCAGTCAAACAAAACGTACAGGGACGATTAGCAATCAGCCCCAGCATTTT.

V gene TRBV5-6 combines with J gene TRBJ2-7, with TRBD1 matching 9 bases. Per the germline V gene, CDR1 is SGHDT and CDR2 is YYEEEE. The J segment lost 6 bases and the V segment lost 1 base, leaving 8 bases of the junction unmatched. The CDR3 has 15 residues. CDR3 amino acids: CASSLTGGPRLEQYF. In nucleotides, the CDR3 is TGTGCCAGCAGCTTGACAGGGGGCCCTAGGCTCGAGCAGTACTTC.

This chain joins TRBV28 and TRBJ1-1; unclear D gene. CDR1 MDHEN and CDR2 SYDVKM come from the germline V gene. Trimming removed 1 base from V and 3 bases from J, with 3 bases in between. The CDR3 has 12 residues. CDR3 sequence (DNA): TGTGCCAGCAGTTTATCGTACACTGAAGCTTTCTTT. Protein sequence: CASSLSYTEAFF.

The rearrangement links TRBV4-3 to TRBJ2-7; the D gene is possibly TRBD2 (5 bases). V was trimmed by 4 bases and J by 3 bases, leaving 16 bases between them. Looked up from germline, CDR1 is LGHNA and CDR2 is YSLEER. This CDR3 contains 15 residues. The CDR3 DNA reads TGCGCCAGCAGCCCCACCGAGGGCGCTTTCTACGAGCAGTACTTC. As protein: CASSPTEGAFYEQYF.

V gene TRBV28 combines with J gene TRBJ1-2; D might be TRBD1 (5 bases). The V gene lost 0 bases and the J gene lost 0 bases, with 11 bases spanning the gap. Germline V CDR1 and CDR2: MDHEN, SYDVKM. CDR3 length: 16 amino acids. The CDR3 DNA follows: TGTGCCAGCAGTTTATGGCGTGGGGGGTCTAACTATGGCTACACCTTC. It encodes CASSLWRGGSNYGYTF.

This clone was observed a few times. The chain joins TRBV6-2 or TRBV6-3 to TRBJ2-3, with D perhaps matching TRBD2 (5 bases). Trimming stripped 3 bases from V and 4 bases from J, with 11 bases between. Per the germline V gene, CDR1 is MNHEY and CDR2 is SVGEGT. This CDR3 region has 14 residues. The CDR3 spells CASSYRGEADTQYF. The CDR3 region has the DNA TGTGCCAGCAGTTATCGGGGTGAGGCAGATACGCAGTATTTT.

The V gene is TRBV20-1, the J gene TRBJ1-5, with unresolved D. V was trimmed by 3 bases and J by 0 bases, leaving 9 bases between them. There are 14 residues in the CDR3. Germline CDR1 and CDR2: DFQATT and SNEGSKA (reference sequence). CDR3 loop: CSASLAGSNQPQHF. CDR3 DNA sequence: TGCAGTGCTAGTTTGGCAGGTAGCAATCAGCCCCAGCATTTT.

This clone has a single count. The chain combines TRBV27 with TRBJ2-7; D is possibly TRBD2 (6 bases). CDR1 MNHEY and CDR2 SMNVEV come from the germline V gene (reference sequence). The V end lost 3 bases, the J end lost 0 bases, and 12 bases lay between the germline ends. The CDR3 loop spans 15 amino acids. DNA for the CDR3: TGTGCCAGCAGTTTCGCTTGGGACTCCTCCTACGAGCAGTACTTC. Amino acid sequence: CASSFAWDSSYEQYF.

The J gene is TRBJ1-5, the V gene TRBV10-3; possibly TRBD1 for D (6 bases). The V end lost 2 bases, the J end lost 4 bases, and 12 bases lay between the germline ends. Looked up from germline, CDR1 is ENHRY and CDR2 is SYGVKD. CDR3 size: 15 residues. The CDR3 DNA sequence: TGTGCCATCAGTGAGGGACAGTCGTTTAATCAGCCCCAGCATTTT. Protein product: CAISEGQSFNQPQHF.

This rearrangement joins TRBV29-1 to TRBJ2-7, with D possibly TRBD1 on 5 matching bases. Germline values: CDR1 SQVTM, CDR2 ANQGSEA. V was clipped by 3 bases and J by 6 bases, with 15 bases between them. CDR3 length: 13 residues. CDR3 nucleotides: TGCAGCGTTGAGGGCAGGGTTTTAGGCGAGCAGTACTTC. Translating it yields CSVEGRVLGEQYF.

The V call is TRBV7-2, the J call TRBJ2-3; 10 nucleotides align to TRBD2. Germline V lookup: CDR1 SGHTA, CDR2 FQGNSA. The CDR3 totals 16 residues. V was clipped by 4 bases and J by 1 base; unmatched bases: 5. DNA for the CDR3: TGTGCCAGCAGCTCGGGACTAGCGAGGGGCACAGATACGCAGTATTTT. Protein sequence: CASSSGLARGTDTQYF.